This TCR beta chain was retrieved from a study of vaccination and CD4 T cells after COVID-19. Study in general: Two doses of either BNT162b2 or mRNA-1273 vaccine went to participants. Post-vaccine sampling followed dose two by a median approximately 74 days (range 14 to 241). Day 14 and days 161 to 241 post-vaccination were the time points at which a few convalescent patients were sampled.

In its sample, this clonotype was seen a few times. The time point denotes: late sampling 161 to 241 days after vaccination in a few convalescent patients. CDR1 DFQATT and CDR2 SNEGSKA come from the germline V gene (reference sequence). J was trimmed by 6 bases and V by 0 bases; bases with no gene match: 1. This CDR3 is built from 12 residues. Each CDR3 protein gets one entry after TCRdb re-called the PCR reads with MiXCR. The sample carries about 40,000 distinct CDR3 sequences, 36% recorded once. This receptor was taken from a human donor who had recovered from COVID-19. The chain recombines TRBV20-1 with TRBJ1-2; 7 bases map to TRBD1. The starting material was CD4+ T cells from blood, obtained about 7 months after SARS-CoV-2 vaccination. The CDR3 DNA follows: TGCAGTGCTAGAGACACAGGGGATGGCTACACCTTC. The encoded protein is CSARDTGDGYTF.